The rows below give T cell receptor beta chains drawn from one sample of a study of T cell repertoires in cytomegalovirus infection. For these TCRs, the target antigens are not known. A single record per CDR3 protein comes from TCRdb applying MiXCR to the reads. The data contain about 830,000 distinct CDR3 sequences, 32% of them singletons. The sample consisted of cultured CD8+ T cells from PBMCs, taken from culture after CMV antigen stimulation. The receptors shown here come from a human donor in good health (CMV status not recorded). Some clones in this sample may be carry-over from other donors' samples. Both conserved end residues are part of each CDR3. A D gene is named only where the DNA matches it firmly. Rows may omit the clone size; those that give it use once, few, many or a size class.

CDR3 DNA: TGTGCCAGCAAAGGGGACCAAGGGAGGGGTGAGCAGTTCTTC; CDR3 protein: CASKGDQGRGEQFF; V gene: TRBV9; J gene: TRBJ2-1; clone size: NA; D gene: TRBD2
CDR3 DNA: TGTGCCAGCAGCGTCCGGCGGGGGGGCCGGGATGAGCAGTTCTTC; CDR3 protein: CASSVRRGGRDEQFF; V gene: TRBV9; J gene: TRBJ2-1; clone size: NA; D gene: TRBD2
CDR3 DNA: TGTGCCAGCAGCTTAGTTGGTTCGGGGCCCTACCGTCGAACAGATACGCAGTATTTT; CDR3 protein: CASSLVGSGPYRRTDTQYF; V gene: TRBV7-8; J gene: TRBJ2-3; clone size: many; D gene: NA
CDR3 DNA: TGTGCCAGCAGCCAGTTGGACAACCCCCAAGAGACCCAGTACTTC; CDR3 protein: CASSQLDNPQETQYF; V gene: TRBV7-9; J gene: TRBJ2-5; clone size: NA; D gene: NA
CDR3 DNA: TGTGCCAGCAGCTCCGAGGACAGGGACTATGGCTACACCTTC; CDR3 protein: CASSSEDRDYGYTF; V gene: TRBV5-4; J gene: TRBJ1-2; clone size: few; D gene: TRBD1
CDR3 DNA: TGTGCCAGCAGTTTAAGGGGAGGGACTAATGAAAAACTGTTTTTT; CDR3 protein: CASSLRGGTNEKLFF; V gene: TRBV7-2; J gene: TRBJ1-4; clone size: NA; D gene: NA
CDR3 DNA: TGTGCCATCAGGGGGATTGAGGGCACTGAAGCTTTCTTT; CDR3 protein: CAIRGIEGTEAFF; V gene: TRBV10-3; J gene: TRBJ1-1; clone size: once; D gene: NA
CDR3 DNA: TGTGCCAGCACCCCGATAGCCGATATCTCTGAAGCTTTCTTT; CDR3 protein: CASTPIADISEAFF; V gene: TRBV6-2/TRBV6-3; J gene: TRBJ1-1; clone size: NA; D gene: NA
CDR3 DNA: TGTGCCAGCAGCAGGGACAGGGGAATTCCCTACGAGCAGTACTTC; CDR3 protein: CASSRDRGIPYEQYF; V gene: TRBV12-3/TRBV12-4; J gene: TRBJ2-7; clone size: NA; D gene: TRBD1
CDR3 DNA: TGCGCCAGCAGCTTCTTCGGGGGTGTGAACACTGAAGCTTTCTTT; CDR3 protein: CASSFFGGVNTEAFF; V gene: TRBV5-1; J gene: TRBJ1-1; clone size: many; D gene: NA
CDR3 DNA: TGCAGTGCTTATCCGCCAATGGGGTATGACTATGGCTACACCTTC; CDR3 protein: CSAYPPMGYDYGYTF; V gene: TRBV20-1; J gene: TRBJ1-2; clone size: few; D gene: NA
CDR3 DNA: TGCAGTGCTCGCCGACTAGCGGGGTCTCGCTCTGGGGCCAACGTCCTGACTTTC; CDR3 protein: CSARRLAGSRSGANVLTF; V gene: TRBV20-1; J gene: TRBJ2-6; clone size: NA; D gene: TRBD2
CDR3 DNA: TGTGCCAGTAGTATGGGGACGACGCATTTT; CDR3 protein: CASSMGTTHF; V gene: TRBV19; J gene: TRBJ1-5; clone size: few; D gene: NA
CDR3 DNA: TGTGTCAGTAGTATGATAGGGGGGGCCCACAATGAGCAGTTCTTC; CDR3 protein: CVSSMIGGAHNEQFF; V gene: TRBV19; J gene: TRBJ2-1; clone size: NA; D gene: NA
CDR3 DNA: TGCGCCAGCAGCCAAGTGTCAGGGTGGAATTCACCCCTCCACTTT; CDR3 protein: CASSQVSGWNSPLHF; V gene: TRBV4-1; J gene: TRBJ1-6; clone size: NA; D gene: NA
CDR3 DNA: TGTGCCAGCAGACAGGAGGGGGGTATCTATGGCTACACCTTC; CDR3 protein: CASRQEGGIYGYTF; V gene: TRBV7-9; J gene: TRBJ1-2; clone size: few; D gene: NA
CDR3 DNA: TGTGCCAGCAGACAGGAGAGCACCGGGGAGCTGTTTTTT; CDR3 protein: CASRQESTGELFF; V gene: TRBV7-6; J gene: TRBJ2-2; clone size: NA; D gene: NA
CDR3 DNA: TGTGCCAGCAGTCCCGGGACTAGCGGGGCCAAAAACATTCAGTACTTC; CDR3 protein: CASSPGTSGAKNIQYF; V gene: TRBV11-3; J gene: TRBJ2-4; clone size: NA; D gene: TRBD2
CDR3 DNA: TGTGCCAGCAGTTACTCGCGGTTTTTGGCTGGTGTTTGGGGAAACAATGAGCAGTTCTTC; CDR3 protein: CASSYSRFLAGVWGNNEQFF; V gene: TRBV6-5; J gene: TRBJ2-1; clone size: few; D gene: NA
CDR3 DNA: TGTGCCAGCAGTGAACGGAGGGCAAAGAACACCGGGGAGCTGTTTTTT; CDR3 protein: CASSERRAKNTGELFF; V gene: TRBV6-1; J gene: TRBJ2-2; clone size: few; D gene: NA
CDR3 DNA: TGTGCCAGCAGTGAATATTCGCTAGCGGGGGTCCGGAGTGAAGAGACCCAGTACTTC; CDR3 protein: CASSEYSLAGVRSEETQYF; V gene: TRBV25-1; J gene: TRBJ2-5; clone size: NA; D gene: TRBD2
CDR3 DNA: TGTGCCATCAGTGAGTCCAGGGGGGGAAGGACTGAAGCTTTCTTT; CDR3 protein: CAISESRGGRTEAFF; V gene: TRBV10-3; J gene: TRBJ1-1; clone size: NA; D gene: TRBD1
CDR3 DNA: TGTGCCAGCAGCGTCGGGACAGGGCCCAACAATCAGCCCCAGCATTTT; CDR3 protein: CASSVGTGPNNQPQHF; V gene: TRBV9; J gene: TRBJ1-5; clone size: NA; D gene: TRBD1
CDR3 DNA: TGTGCCAGCAGGGAACAGGGGGCCTATGGCTACACCTTC; CDR3 protein: CASREQGAYGYTF; V gene: TRBV12-3/TRBV12-4; J gene: TRBJ1-2; clone size: NA; D gene: TRBD1
CDR3 DNA: TGTGCCAGCAGCTTGCCCAGGAACAGCAACAATGAGCAGTTCTTC; CDR3 protein: CASSLPRNSNNEQFF; V gene: TRBV5-6; J gene: TRBJ2-1; clone size: NA; D gene: NA
CDR3 DNA: TGTGCCAGCAGTCGCCCGGACGGTGAGGAGACCCAGTACTTC; CDR3 protein: CASSRPDGEETQYF; V gene: TRBV12-3/TRBV12-4; J gene: TRBJ2-5; clone size: few; D gene: NA
CDR3 DNA: TGTGCCAGCAGCGAGGACAGGTCCAATTCACCCCTCCACTTT; CDR3 protein: CASSEDRSNSPLHF; V gene: TRBV7-2; J gene: TRBJ1-6; clone size: NA; D gene: TRBD1
CDR3 DNA: TGTGCCAGCAGATCCGTACTGACCCCGGATGGCTACACCTTC; CDR3 protein: CASRSVLTPDGYTF; V gene: TRBV27; J gene: TRBJ1-2; clone size: few; D gene: NA
CDR3 DNA: TGTGCCAGCAGCTCCCCGGGACTAGCGGGGGCCCTCGGCGAGCAGTACTTC; CDR3 protein: CASSSPGLAGALGEQYF; V gene: TRBV7-9; J gene: TRBJ2-7; clone size: few; D gene: TRBD2
CDR3 DNA: TGTGCCAGCAGTGAAGCGGGAGGGGGCATAGCCTATAATTCACCCCTCCACTTT; CDR3 protein: CASSEAGGGIAYNSPLHF; V gene: TRBV2; J gene: TRBJ1-6; clone size: NA; D gene: TRBD1
CDR3 DNA: TGTGCCAGCAGCCCGAAAGACGAAGCCAGGCAGAGATACTATGGCTACACCTTC; CDR3 protein: CASSPKDEARQRYYGYTF; V gene: TRBV14; J gene: TRBJ1-2; clone size: few; D gene: NA
CDR3 DNA: TGTGCCAGCAGCTTACGCGGGGGGAGCTCCTACGAGCAGTACTTC; CDR3 protein: CASSLRGGSSYEQYF; V gene: TRBV7-6; J gene: TRBJ2-7; clone size: NA; D gene: TRBD2
CDR3 DNA: TGTGCCAGCAGTGGGACAGTCCTCCGGAATCAGCCCCAGCATTTT; CDR3 protein: CASSGTVLRNQPQHF; V gene: TRBV6-1; J gene: TRBJ1-5; clone size: NA; D gene: NA
CDR3 DNA: TGTGCCAGCACCTCCGGCAGGGGAAATCAGCCCCAGCATTTT; CDR3 protein: CASTSGRGNQPQHF; V gene: TRBV7-8; J gene: TRBJ1-5; clone size: many; D gene: NA
CDR3 DNA: TGTGCCAGCAGCGTAGGAACAGAGTCGAACACTGAAGCTTTCTTT; CDR3 protein: CASSVGTESNTEAFF; V gene: TRBV9; J gene: TRBJ1-1; clone size: NA; D gene: NA